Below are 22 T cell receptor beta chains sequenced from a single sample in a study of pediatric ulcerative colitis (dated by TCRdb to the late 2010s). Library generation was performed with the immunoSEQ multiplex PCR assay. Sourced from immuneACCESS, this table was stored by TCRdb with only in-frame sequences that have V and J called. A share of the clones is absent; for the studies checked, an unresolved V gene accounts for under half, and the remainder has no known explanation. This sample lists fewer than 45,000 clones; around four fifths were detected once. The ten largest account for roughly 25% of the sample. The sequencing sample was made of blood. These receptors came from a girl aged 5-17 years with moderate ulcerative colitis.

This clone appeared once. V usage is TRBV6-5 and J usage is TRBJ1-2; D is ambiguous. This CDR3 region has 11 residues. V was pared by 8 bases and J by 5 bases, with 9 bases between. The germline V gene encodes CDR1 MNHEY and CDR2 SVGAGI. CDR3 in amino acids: CASVLGYGYTF. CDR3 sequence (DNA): TGTGCCAGCGTTTTAGGGTATGGCTACACCTTC.

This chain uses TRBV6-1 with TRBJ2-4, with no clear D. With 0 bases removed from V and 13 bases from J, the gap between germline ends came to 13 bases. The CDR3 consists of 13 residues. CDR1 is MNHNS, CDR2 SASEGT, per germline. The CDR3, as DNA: TGTGCCAGCAGTGAAGCCCCTCCGGGCGCGCAGTACTTC. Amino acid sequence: CASSEAPPGAQYF.

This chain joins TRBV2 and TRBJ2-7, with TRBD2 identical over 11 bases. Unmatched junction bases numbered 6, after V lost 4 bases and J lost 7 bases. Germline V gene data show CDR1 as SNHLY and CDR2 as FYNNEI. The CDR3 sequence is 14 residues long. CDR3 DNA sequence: TGTGCCAGCAGTGCTAGCGGGAGGTCCTGGGAGCAGTACTTC. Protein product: CASSASGRSWEQYF.

Written as DNA, the CDR3 is TGTGCCAGCAGTTTAAACTCGAACTATGGCTACACCTTC. Residues: CASSLNSNYGYTF. This chain joins TRBV27 and TRBJ1-2; D unresolved. Germline V CDR1 and CDR2: MNHEY, SMNVEV (reference sequence). The CDR3 contains 13 residues. Deletions cut 2 bases from V and 2 bases from J, with 6 bases between.

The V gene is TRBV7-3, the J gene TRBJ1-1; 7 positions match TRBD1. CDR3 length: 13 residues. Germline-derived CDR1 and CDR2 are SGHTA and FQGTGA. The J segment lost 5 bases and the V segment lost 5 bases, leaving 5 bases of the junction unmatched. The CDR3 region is CASSPTGETEAFF. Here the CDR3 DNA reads TGTGCCAGCAGCCCAACAGGGGAGACTGAAGCTTTCTTT.

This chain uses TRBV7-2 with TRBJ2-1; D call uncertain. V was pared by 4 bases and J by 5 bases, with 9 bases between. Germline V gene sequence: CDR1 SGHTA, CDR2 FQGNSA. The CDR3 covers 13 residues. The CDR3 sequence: CASSSKVDNEQFF. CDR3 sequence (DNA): TGTGCCAGCAGCTCCAAAGTGGACAATGAGCAGTTCTTC.

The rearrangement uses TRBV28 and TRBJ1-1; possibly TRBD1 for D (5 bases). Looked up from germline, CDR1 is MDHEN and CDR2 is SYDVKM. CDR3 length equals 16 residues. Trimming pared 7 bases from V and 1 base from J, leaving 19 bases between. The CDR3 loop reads CASTPSGGAGNTEAFF. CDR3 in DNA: TGTGCCAGCACCCCATCGGGGGGTGCCGGGAACACTGAAGCTTTCTTT.

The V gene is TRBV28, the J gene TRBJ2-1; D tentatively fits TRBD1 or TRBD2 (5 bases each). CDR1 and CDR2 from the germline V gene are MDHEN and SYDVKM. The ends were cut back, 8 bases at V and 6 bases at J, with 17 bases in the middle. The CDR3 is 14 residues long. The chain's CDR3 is CASYPWAGSNEQFF. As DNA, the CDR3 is TGTGCCAGCTATCCCTGGGCAGGGAGCAATGAGCAGTTCTTC.

CDR3 in DNA: TGCGCCAGCAGCTTGGTCCTAGCGGGGACGTACGAGCAGTACTTC. Protein sequence: CASSLVLAGTYEQYF. This chain joins TRBV5-1 and TRBJ2-7, with TRBD2 matching over 9 bases. The germline V gene has CDR1 SGHRS and CDR2 YFSETQ. With 0 bases clipped from V and 4 bases from J, the junction kept 5 bases outside the gene matches. CDR3 length: 15 residues.

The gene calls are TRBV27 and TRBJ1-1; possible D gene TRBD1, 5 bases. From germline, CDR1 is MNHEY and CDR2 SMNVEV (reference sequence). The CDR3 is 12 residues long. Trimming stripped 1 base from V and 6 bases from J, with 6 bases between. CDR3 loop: CASSLLGAEAFF. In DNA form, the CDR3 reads TGTGCCAGCAGTTTATTAGGGGCTGAAGCTTTCTTT.

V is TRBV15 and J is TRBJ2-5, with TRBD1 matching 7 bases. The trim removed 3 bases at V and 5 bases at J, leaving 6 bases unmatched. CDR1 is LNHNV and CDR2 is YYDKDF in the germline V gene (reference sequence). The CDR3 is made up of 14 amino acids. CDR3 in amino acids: CATSRGQRGETQYF. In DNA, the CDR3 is TGTGCCACCAGCAGGGGACAGCGAGGGGAGACCCAGTACTTC.

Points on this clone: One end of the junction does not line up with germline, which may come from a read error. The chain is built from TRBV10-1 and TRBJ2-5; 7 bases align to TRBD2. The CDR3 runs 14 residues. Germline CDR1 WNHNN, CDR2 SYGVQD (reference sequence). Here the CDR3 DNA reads TGTGCCAGCAGAGAGGGGAGGGGCCTGGAGACCCAGTACTTC. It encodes CASREGRGLETQYF.

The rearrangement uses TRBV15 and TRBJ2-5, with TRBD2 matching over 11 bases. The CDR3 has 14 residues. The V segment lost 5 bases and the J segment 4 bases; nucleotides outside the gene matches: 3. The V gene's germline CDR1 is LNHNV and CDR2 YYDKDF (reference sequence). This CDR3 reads CATSSGLAGETQYF. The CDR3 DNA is TGTGCCACCAGCTCAGGACTAGCGGGAGAGACCCAGTACTTC. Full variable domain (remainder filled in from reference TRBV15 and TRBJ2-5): DAMVIQNPRYQVTQFGKPVTLSCSQTLNHNVMYWYQQKSSQAPKLLFHYYDKDFNNEADTPDNFQSRRPNTSFCFLDIRSPGLGDTAMYLCATSSGLAGETQYFGPGTRLLVL.

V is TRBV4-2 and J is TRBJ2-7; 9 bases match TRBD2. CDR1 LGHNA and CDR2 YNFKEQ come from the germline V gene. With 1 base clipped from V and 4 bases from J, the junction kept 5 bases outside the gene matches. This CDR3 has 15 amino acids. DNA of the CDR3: TGTGCCAGCAGCCAAGGAGTAGCGGGGGTTTACGAGCAGTACTTC. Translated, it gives CASSQGVAGVYEQYF.

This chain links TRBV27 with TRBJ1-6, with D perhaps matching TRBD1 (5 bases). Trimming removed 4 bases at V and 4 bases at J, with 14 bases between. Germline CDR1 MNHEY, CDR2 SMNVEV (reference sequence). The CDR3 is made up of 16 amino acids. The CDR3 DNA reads TGTGCCAGCAGTTCCCCGGGGACTATATATAATTCACCCCTCCACTTT. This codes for CASSSPGTIYNSPLHF.

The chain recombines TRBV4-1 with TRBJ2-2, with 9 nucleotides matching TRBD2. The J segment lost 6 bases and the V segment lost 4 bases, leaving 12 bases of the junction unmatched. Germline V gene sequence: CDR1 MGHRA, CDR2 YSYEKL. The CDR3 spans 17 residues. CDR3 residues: CASSLDPSGIIAGELFF. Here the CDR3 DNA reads TGCGCCAGCAGCCTAGACCCTAGCGGGATTATCGCCGGGGAGCTGTTTTTT.

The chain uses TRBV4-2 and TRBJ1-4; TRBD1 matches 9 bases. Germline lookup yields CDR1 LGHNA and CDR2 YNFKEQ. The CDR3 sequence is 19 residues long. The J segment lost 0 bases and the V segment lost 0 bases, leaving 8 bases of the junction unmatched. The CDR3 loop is CASSQDWGQGVATNEKLFF. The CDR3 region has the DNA TGTGCCAGCAGCCAAGATTGGGGACAGGGAGTTGCAACTAATGAAAAACTGTTTTTT.

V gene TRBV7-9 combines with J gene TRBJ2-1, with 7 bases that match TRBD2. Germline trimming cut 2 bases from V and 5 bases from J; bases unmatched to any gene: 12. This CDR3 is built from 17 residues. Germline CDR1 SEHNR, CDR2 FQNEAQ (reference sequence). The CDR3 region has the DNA TGTGCCAGCAGCTTAAGGTTGCGGACTAGACAGAACAATGAGCAGTTCTTC. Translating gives CASSLRLRTRQNNEQFF.

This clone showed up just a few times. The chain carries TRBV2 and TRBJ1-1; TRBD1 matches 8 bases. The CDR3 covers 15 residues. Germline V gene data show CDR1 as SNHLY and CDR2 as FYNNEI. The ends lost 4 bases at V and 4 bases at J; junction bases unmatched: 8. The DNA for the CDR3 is TGTGCCAGCAGTGGCAGGGGGCAGGGAGGCACTGAAGCTTTCTTT. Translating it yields CASSGRGQGGTEAFF.

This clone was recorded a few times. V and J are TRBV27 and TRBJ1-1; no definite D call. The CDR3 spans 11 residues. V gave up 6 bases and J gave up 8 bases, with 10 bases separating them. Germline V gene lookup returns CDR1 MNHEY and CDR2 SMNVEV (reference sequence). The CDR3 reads CASRYRAEAFF. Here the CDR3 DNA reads TGTGCCAGCAGATACCGGGCCGAAGCTTTCTTT.

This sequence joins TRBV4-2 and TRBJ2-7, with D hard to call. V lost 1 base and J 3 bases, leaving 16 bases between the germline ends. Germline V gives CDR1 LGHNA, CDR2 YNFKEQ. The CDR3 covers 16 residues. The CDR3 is CASSQVAAPGGYEQYF. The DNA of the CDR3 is TGTGCCAGCAGCCAAGTCGCGGCTCCCGGTGGCTACGAGCAGTACTTC.

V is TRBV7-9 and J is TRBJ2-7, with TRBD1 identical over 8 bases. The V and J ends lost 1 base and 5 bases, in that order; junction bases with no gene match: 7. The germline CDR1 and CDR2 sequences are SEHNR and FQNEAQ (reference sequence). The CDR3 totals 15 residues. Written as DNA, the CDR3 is TGTGCCAGCAGCTTAGTAGGCAGGGGGCTCAACGAGCAGTACTTC. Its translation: CASSLVGRGLNEQYF.